This T cell receptor (beta chain) emerged from a study of blood T cell repertoires in COVID-19. Study-level background: PBMCs, B-cell-depleted T cells, or T cells provided the cDNA or gDNA that made up the material.

Under the authors' procedure: Scientists estimated how many nucleated cells there were by amplifying reference gene primers. This table comes from immunoSEQ multiplex PCR, and its TCRdb copy is limited to in-frame clones, with some not included. The V and J calls and clone size come from that table; D and trimming were worked out from the DNA. The top ten clones hold about 7.4% of a sample with hundreds of thousands of clones, around 85% of them seen once. The CDR3 consists of 10 residues. CDR1 is MNHEY and CDR2 is SMNVEV in the germline V gene (reference sequence). The receptor comes from a woman aged 80 or over with acute or convalescent COVID-19. Sequenced: peripheral blood. The chain links TRBV27 to TRBJ2-1; 7 bases agree with TRBD1. CDR3 region: CAHRGPEQFF. The CDR3 nucleotides read TGTGCTCACAGGGGCCCCGAGCAGTTCTTC.